This passage covers 30 T cell receptor beta chains from one sample sequenced in a study of cytomegalovirus exposure and HLA in healthy donors. It was with 60 Vbeta and 13 Jbeta primers that the PCR ran. Clones were sequenced by immunoSEQ multiplex PCR, and TCRdb holds only the in-frame ones, with some missing. Found here are 130,000 to 150,000 clones; the top ten clones hold roughly 2.5%. Material: PBMCs. Receptors originate from a man between 40 and 49 years old in good health and CMV-seronegative.

The chain employs TRBV7-2 and TRBJ1-5, with 8 nucleotides matching TRBD1. V dropped 3 bases and J dropped 3; count of bases not matched to a gene: 4. The CDR3 has 15 amino acids. CDR1 SGHTA and CDR2 FQGNSA come from the germline V gene. The CDR3 sequence: CASSFDRGFNQPQHF. The CDR3 coding sequence is TGTGCCAGCAGCTTTGACAGGGGTTTCAATCAGCCCCAGCATTTT.

J is TRBJ1-4 and V is TRBV9; 10 bases map to TRBD1. Trimming at V came to 4 bases and at J to 6 bases, leaving 3 bases not matched to a gene. Germline V lookup: CDR1 SGDLS, CDR2 YYNGEE. The CDR3 consists of 14 residues. In DNA, the CDR3 is TGTGCCAGCAGCCGTGGGACAGGGGATGAAAAACTGTTTTTT. Protein product: CASSRGTGDEKLFF.

This chain connects TRBV7-3 to TRBJ1-5, with a weak D call TRBD1 (5 bases). CDR1 and CDR2 from the germline V gene are SGHTA and FQGTGA. The V and J ends lost 3 bases and 5 bases respectively, with 14 bases between them. CDR3 size: 15 residues. The CDR3 is CASSLGLPSDQPQHF. The CDR3 DNA reads as TGTGCCAGCAGCTTGGGGCTCCCCAGCGATCAGCCCCAGCATTTT.

V is TRBV27 and J is TRBJ2-2; D perhaps matches TRBD1 (5 bases). V was clipped by 0 bases and J by 5 bases, with 10 bases between them. The germline V gene encodes CDR1 MNHEY and CDR2 SMNVEV (reference sequence). There are 15 residues in the CDR3. The CDR3 DNA follows: TGTGCCAGCAGTTTATCGTTTAGGGGAACCGGGGAGCTGTTTTTT. This sequence encodes CASSLSFRGTGELFF.

The V and J genes are TRBV11-3 and TRBJ2-3; 7 bases line up with TRBD1. V was pared by 5 bases and J by 6 bases, with 11 bases of the junction left unmatched. CDR1 is SGHNT and CDR2 is YENEEA in the germline V gene. The CDR3 consists of 15 residues. CDR3: CASSPGGKGPDTQYF. CDR3 DNA: TGTGCCAGCAGCCCAGGGGGAAAGGGCCCTGATACGCAGTATTTT. The whole variable domain, filled in from reference TRBV11-3 and TRBJ2-3, reads EAGVVQSPRYKIIEKKQPVAFWCNPISGHNTLYWYLQNLGQGPELLIRYENEEAVDDSQLPKDRFSAERLKGVDSTLKIQPAELGDSAVYLCASSPGGKGPDTQYFGPGTRLTVL.

The chain joins TRBV27 to TRBJ2-2, with a weak D call TRBD2 (5 bases). V dropped 5 bases and J dropped 4 bases, with 23 bases sitting between them. The CDR3 is 18 residues long. Germline CDR1 is MNHEY and CDR2 is SMNVEV (reference sequence). CDR3 nucleotide sequence: TGTGCCAGCAGTCTCCGACTGGACCGAGGGAGCGGCACCGGGGAGCTGTTTTTT. It is translated as CASSLRLDRGSGTGELFF.

The genes are TRBV12-5 and TRBJ2-5; a possible D gene is TRBD1 (5 bases). The last part of the DNA fits TRBJ2-7 better; the J call may be wrong. Germline CDR1 is LGHNT and CDR2 is FRNRAP. The CDR3 extends over 13 amino acids. CDR3 in DNA: TGTGCTAGTGGTCCAGGGTTTGTTTACGAGCAGTACTTC. Translating it yields CASGPGFVYEQYF.

The chain couples TRBV11-2 to TRBJ2-7; tentatively, D is TRBD2 (6 bases). CDR1 SGHAT and CDR2 FQNNGV come from the germline V gene. This CDR3 is 14 amino acids long. Trimming left V 7 bases short and J 3 bases short, with 16 bases between. The CDR3 spells CASTRDGRSYEQYF. The CDR3 bases are TGTGCCAGCACACGGGACGGGAGAAGCTACGAGCAGTACTTC.

The chain employs TRBV7-6 and TRBJ1-3; D is ambiguous. CDR3 length: 16 residues. Germline loops: CDR1 SGHVS, CDR2 FNYEAQ. Trimming cost V 4 bases and J 3 bases, with 16 bases left between them. The CDR3 coding sequence is TGTGCCAGCAGCTCCCGGCCGTCGGGGAGTGGAAACACCATATATTTT. This encodes CASSSRPSGSGNTIYF.

The chain is built from TRBV19 and TRBJ2-3, with TRBD1 matching 7 bases. The CDR3 consists of 15 residues. V lost 5 bases to trimming and J lost 2 bases; unmatched junction nucleotides: 7. From germline, CDR1 is LNHDA and CDR2 SQIVND (reference sequence). The CDR3 nucleotides are TGTGCCAGTAGTCCTTACGGGACAGCCACAGATACGCAGTATTTT. Amino acid sequence: CASSPYGTATDTQYF.

This sequence joins TRBV5-1 and TRBJ2-5, with 9 nucleotides matching TRBD2. Germline V gives CDR1 SGHRS, CDR2 YFSETQ. The CDR3 has 17 residues. V shed 4 bases and J 5 bases; nucleotides not matched to a gene: 15. CDR3 sequence: CASSLGTVSGGVETQYF. The CDR3 coding sequence is TGCGCCAGCAGCCTAGGGACAGTTAGCGGGGGCGTCGAGACCCAGTACTTC.

The CDR3 sequence: CASSQDRAPVEKLFF. The CDR3 DNA sequence: TGTGCCAGCAGCCAGGACAGGGCCCCTGTTGAAAAACTGTTTTTT. The chain recombines TRBV2 with TRBJ1-4; TRBD1 agrees at 8 bases. V lost 6 bases and J lost 7; bases outside the gene matches: 10. Germline lookup yields CDR1 SNHLY and CDR2 FYNNEI. The CDR3 spans 15 residues.

This sequence joins TRBV7-6 and TRBJ2-2; a weak D match, TRBD2 (7 bases). Germline CDR1 and CDR2: SGHVS and FNYEAQ. V dropped 5 bases and J dropped 4 bases, with 17 bases sitting between them. The CDR3 extends over 16 amino acids. As DNA, the CDR3 is TGTGCCAGCAGCCTTCTGGGGGGGGCGGGCACCGGGGAGCTGTTTTTT. Translation: CASSLLGGAGTGELFF.

The chain carries TRBV4-3 and TRBJ1-2, with D maybe TRBD1 (6 bases). V lost 1 base to trimming and J lost 6 bases, with 15 bases between them. Germline-derived CDR1 and CDR2 are LGHNA and YSLEER. This CDR3 region has 15 residues. CDR3 coding DNA: TGCGCCAGCAGCCAAGGGCGCCCAGGGGAGAATGGCTACACCTTC. Amino acid sequence: CASSQGRPGENGYTF.

The chain uses TRBV28 and TRBJ1-3; D is unclear. The CDR3 spans 14 residues. Trimming removed 5 bases from V and 2 bases from J, with 10 bases in between. Germline V lookup: CDR1 MDHEN, CDR2 SYDVKM. For the CDR3, the DNA is TGTGCCAGCAGTCCCGGTTCTCCTGGAAACACCATATATTTT. Its protein is CASSPGSPGNTIYF.

The chain recombines TRBV5-5 with TRBJ2-7; 9 bases agree with TRBD1. The V gene end was trimmed by 4 bases and the J gene end by 7 bases; junction bases not matched to a gene: 12. Germline V CDR1 and CDR2: SGHKS, YYEKEE (reference sequence). This CDR3 region has 15 residues. The CDR3 here is CASSQKPGQGVEQYF. The CDR3 DNA sequence: TGTGCCAGCAGCCAAAAACCGGGACAGGGAGTGGAGCAGTACTTC.

V and J are TRBV11-2 and TRBJ1-2; unclear D gene. V was cut by 2 bases and J by 2 bases, with 15 bases left in between. This CDR3 spans 16 amino acids. Germline values: CDR1 SGHAT, CDR2 FQNNGV. The CDR3 region has the DNA TGTGCCAGCAGCTTAAGGAGGGATCGGGTCAACTATGGCTACACCTTC. Translating gives CASSLRRDRVNYGYTF. Based on the CDR3 plus reference TRBV11-2 and TRBJ1-2, the full variable domain is EAGVAQSPRYKIIEKRQSVAFWCNPISGHATLYWYQQILGQGPKLLIQFQNNGVVDDSQLPKDRFSAERLKGVDSTLKIQPAKLEDSAVYLCASSLRRDRVNYGYTFGSGTRLTVV.

This chain uses TRBV19 with TRBJ2-7; the match to TRBD2 covers 13 bases. V was clipped by 3 bases and J by 12 bases; unmatched bases: 8. This CDR3 has 14 residues. The germline CDR1 and CDR2 sequences are LNHDA and SQIVND (reference sequence). The CDR3 DNA reads TGTGCCAGTAGTATCGACGGGACTAGCGGGGAGTGGTACTTC. Its translation: CASSIDGTSGEWYF.

V is TRBV5-4 and J is TRBJ2-5; D might be TRBD2 (5 bases). The CDR3 consists of 13 residues. V was pared by 3 bases and J by 2 bases, with 8 bases between. Germline CDR1 is SGHNT and CDR2 is YYREEE (reference sequence). The CDR3 region is CASSSRDQETQYF. Here the CDR3 DNA reads TGTGCCAGCAGCTCCCGGGATCAAGAGACCCAGTACTTC.

V usage is TRBV2 and J usage is TRBJ1-2, with 7 bases matching TRBD1. V lost 7 bases and J lost 7; bases outside the gene matches: 12. In germline, CDR1 is SNHLY, CDR2 FYNNEI. This CDR3 region has 14 residues. CDR3 bases: TGTGCCAGCATCCAGGGTGAGGGGGCAGGTGGCTACACCTTC. Translating it yields CASIQGEGAGGYTF.

The V and J genes are TRBV6-1 and TRBJ1-1; D perhaps matches TRBD1 (5 bases). Germline V gives CDR1 MNHNS, CDR2 SASEGT. This CDR3 is built from 13 residues. Trimming shortened V by 6 bases and J by 6 bases, and 14 bases separated the two germline ends. The CDR3 region is CASRDGPGAEAFF. The CDR3 nucleotides are TGTGCCAGCAGGGACGGACCGGGGGCTGAAGCTTTCTTT.

The rearrangement joins TRBV7-2 to TRBJ1-5, with a weak D call TRBD1 (5 bases). Per the germline V gene, CDR1 is SGHTA and CDR2 is FQGNSA. This CDR3 spans 14 amino acids. The V and J ends lost 8 bases and 5 bases respectively, with 16 bases between them. The CDR3: CASGGRGGDQPQHF. CDR3 nucleotides: TGTGCCAGCGGCGGTAGGGGCGGTGATCAGCCCCAGCATTTT.

The chain combines TRBV4-1 with TRBJ1-5, with a weak D call TRBD1 (6 bases). Deletions cut 0 bases from V and 3 bases from J, with 24 bases between. The CDR3 has 20 residues. CDR1 and CDR2 from the germline V gene are MGHRA and YSYEKL. The CDR3 protein is CASSQEIPLGPQGTNQPQHF. As DNA, the CDR3 is TGCGCCAGCAGCCAAGAGATCCCTTTAGGGCCACAGGGTACCAATCAGCCCCAGCATTTT.

V usage is TRBV29-1 and J usage is TRBJ1-2; D is unclear. The CDR3 contains 12 residues. Trimming took off 0 bases at V and 4 bases at J, with 6 bases between the two ends. Germline V gene data show CDR1 as SQVTM and CDR2 as ANQGSEA. CDR3 nucleotide sequence: TGCAGCGTTGAAGAGACTGTCTATGGCTACACCTTC. Amino acids: CSVEETVYGYTF.

The chain has TRBV5-8 and TRBJ2-4; the D gene is possibly TRBD1 (6 bases). This CDR3 is 14 amino acids long. The germline V gene encodes CDR1 SGHTS and CDR2 YDEGEE. Deletions cut 5 bases from V and 3 bases from J, with 12 bases between. DNA for the CDR3: TGTGCCAGCAGAACAGGGATTGTCAAAAACATTCAGTACTTC. Its protein product is CASRTGIVKNIQYF.

The rearrangement uses TRBV5-1 and TRBJ1-2; D is perhaps TRBD1 (6 bases). Trimming left V 2 bases short and J 8 bases short, with 13 bases between. Germline V gene sequence: CDR1 SGHRS, CDR2 YFSETQ. This CDR3 has 13 amino acids. CDR3 loop: CASSFNREMGYTF. The CDR3, as DNA: TGCGCCAGCAGCTTTAACAGGGAGATGGGCTACACCTTC.

This chain connects TRBV7-3 to TRBJ2-3; TRBD1 agrees at 7 bases. This CDR3 contains 13 residues. Unmatched junction bases numbered 3, after V lost 5 bases and J lost 4 bases. Germline values: CDR1 SGHTA, CDR2 FQGTGA. The CDR3 reads CASSKTGSDTQYF. Written as DNA, the CDR3 is TGTGCCAGCAGCAAGACAGGGTCAGATACGCAGTATTTT.

The CDR3 here is CASRGQGADTQYF. The DNA of the CDR3 is TGTGCCAGCAGGGGACAGGGGGCAGATACGCAGTATTTT. V and J are TRBV21-1 and TRBJ2-3; the table's D call, TRBD1, has no DNA check behind it. TRBV21-1 is annotated as a pseudogene. The CDR3 extends over 13 amino acids.

The chain joins TRBV7-7 to TRBJ2-2; D is possibly TRBD1 (6 bases). From germline, CDR1 is SSHAT and CDR2 FNYEAQ (reference sequence). The CDR3 totals 15 residues. Trimming left V 4 bases short and J 7 bases short, with 16 bases between. CDR3 protein: CASSSQGIGIGELFF. Here the CDR3 DNA reads TGTGCCAGCAGCTCCCAGGGGATTGGAATCGGGGAGCTGTTTTTT.

The gene calls are TRBV6-6 and TRBJ1-4; 8 bases align to TRBD1. Germline CDR1 is MNHNY and CDR2 is SVGAGI (reference sequence). The CDR3 has 15 residues. The V and J ends lost 7 bases and 7 bases, in that order; junction bases with no gene match: 11. The CDR3 bases are TGTGCCAGCACTGACAGACAGGGGAGGGGTGAAAAACTGTTTTTT. This gives the protein CASTDRQGRGEKLFF.